This TCR beta chain emerged from a study of shared clonotypes between healthy human individuals. Study details: Aged between 18 and 49, the donors were a couple of women and a few men. Study-wide results and limits: Naive CD4 clonotypes overlapped across a handful of donors at roughly 5%.

Donors were healthy HIV-negative adults without recent acute infections or vaccinations. CCR7-negative CD45RA+ TemRA cells were pooled with CD45RO+ cells for CD8 memory. Sequencing was performed with immunoSEQ multiplex PCR; in TCRdb, only in-frame clones are kept and a portion is missing. The sample holds about 380,000 clones, around 96% seen once. Turning to this clone: Its antigen remains unidentified.

Looked up from germline, CDR1 is MNHNY and CDR2 is SVGAGI (reference sequence). The CDR3 extends over 12 amino acids. V lost 5 bases, J lost 6 bases, and 11 bases lay in between. This TCR came from a man aged 30 to 45 in good health. The chain combines TRBV6-6 with TRBJ2-7; no clear D gene. The source material was memory CD8+ T cells sorted from blood. The subset here: CD45RO+ cells pooled with CCR7-negative TemRA cells. This CDR3 reads CASSQSVSEQYF. CDR3 DNA sequence: TGTGCCAGCAGTCAAAGCGTCTCCGAGCAGTACTTC.